The source of this T cell receptor (beta chain) is a study of blood T cells in healthy people across ages. Looking at the study overall: Template switching retrieved approximately one barcoded beta molecule for each two T cells.

The study isolated at least 6.5 million PBMCs from each sample. Germline loops: CDR1 DFQATT, CDR2 SNEGSKA (reference sequence). The CDR3 is 13 amino acids. A few counts support this clonotype. Antigen: not known. Findings and caveats of the study: There was a strong correlation between TCR beta diversity and naive T cell percentage. The study could not conclusively compare naive and antigen-experienced cells, given its unsorted PBMCs.

Alongside a J-beta primer mix, a sample-barcoded 5' primer served in a second PCR lasting about 7 to 12 cycles. TCRdb passed the 5' RACE reads through MiXCR, listing each CDR3 protein once. The sample holds 1,800,000 or so distinct CDR3 sequences, about 39% seen once. Sequencing was carried out using blood. The TCR sequence derives from a human donor in good health. This sequence joins TRBV20-1 and TRBJ2-5; D not resolved. The DNA end is more similar to TRBJ2-7, so the J call may be wrong. The CDR3 DNA follows: TGCAGTGCTCCTCAGTCGTTCGAAGGCGAGCAGTACTTC. Protein: CSAPQSFEGEQYF.